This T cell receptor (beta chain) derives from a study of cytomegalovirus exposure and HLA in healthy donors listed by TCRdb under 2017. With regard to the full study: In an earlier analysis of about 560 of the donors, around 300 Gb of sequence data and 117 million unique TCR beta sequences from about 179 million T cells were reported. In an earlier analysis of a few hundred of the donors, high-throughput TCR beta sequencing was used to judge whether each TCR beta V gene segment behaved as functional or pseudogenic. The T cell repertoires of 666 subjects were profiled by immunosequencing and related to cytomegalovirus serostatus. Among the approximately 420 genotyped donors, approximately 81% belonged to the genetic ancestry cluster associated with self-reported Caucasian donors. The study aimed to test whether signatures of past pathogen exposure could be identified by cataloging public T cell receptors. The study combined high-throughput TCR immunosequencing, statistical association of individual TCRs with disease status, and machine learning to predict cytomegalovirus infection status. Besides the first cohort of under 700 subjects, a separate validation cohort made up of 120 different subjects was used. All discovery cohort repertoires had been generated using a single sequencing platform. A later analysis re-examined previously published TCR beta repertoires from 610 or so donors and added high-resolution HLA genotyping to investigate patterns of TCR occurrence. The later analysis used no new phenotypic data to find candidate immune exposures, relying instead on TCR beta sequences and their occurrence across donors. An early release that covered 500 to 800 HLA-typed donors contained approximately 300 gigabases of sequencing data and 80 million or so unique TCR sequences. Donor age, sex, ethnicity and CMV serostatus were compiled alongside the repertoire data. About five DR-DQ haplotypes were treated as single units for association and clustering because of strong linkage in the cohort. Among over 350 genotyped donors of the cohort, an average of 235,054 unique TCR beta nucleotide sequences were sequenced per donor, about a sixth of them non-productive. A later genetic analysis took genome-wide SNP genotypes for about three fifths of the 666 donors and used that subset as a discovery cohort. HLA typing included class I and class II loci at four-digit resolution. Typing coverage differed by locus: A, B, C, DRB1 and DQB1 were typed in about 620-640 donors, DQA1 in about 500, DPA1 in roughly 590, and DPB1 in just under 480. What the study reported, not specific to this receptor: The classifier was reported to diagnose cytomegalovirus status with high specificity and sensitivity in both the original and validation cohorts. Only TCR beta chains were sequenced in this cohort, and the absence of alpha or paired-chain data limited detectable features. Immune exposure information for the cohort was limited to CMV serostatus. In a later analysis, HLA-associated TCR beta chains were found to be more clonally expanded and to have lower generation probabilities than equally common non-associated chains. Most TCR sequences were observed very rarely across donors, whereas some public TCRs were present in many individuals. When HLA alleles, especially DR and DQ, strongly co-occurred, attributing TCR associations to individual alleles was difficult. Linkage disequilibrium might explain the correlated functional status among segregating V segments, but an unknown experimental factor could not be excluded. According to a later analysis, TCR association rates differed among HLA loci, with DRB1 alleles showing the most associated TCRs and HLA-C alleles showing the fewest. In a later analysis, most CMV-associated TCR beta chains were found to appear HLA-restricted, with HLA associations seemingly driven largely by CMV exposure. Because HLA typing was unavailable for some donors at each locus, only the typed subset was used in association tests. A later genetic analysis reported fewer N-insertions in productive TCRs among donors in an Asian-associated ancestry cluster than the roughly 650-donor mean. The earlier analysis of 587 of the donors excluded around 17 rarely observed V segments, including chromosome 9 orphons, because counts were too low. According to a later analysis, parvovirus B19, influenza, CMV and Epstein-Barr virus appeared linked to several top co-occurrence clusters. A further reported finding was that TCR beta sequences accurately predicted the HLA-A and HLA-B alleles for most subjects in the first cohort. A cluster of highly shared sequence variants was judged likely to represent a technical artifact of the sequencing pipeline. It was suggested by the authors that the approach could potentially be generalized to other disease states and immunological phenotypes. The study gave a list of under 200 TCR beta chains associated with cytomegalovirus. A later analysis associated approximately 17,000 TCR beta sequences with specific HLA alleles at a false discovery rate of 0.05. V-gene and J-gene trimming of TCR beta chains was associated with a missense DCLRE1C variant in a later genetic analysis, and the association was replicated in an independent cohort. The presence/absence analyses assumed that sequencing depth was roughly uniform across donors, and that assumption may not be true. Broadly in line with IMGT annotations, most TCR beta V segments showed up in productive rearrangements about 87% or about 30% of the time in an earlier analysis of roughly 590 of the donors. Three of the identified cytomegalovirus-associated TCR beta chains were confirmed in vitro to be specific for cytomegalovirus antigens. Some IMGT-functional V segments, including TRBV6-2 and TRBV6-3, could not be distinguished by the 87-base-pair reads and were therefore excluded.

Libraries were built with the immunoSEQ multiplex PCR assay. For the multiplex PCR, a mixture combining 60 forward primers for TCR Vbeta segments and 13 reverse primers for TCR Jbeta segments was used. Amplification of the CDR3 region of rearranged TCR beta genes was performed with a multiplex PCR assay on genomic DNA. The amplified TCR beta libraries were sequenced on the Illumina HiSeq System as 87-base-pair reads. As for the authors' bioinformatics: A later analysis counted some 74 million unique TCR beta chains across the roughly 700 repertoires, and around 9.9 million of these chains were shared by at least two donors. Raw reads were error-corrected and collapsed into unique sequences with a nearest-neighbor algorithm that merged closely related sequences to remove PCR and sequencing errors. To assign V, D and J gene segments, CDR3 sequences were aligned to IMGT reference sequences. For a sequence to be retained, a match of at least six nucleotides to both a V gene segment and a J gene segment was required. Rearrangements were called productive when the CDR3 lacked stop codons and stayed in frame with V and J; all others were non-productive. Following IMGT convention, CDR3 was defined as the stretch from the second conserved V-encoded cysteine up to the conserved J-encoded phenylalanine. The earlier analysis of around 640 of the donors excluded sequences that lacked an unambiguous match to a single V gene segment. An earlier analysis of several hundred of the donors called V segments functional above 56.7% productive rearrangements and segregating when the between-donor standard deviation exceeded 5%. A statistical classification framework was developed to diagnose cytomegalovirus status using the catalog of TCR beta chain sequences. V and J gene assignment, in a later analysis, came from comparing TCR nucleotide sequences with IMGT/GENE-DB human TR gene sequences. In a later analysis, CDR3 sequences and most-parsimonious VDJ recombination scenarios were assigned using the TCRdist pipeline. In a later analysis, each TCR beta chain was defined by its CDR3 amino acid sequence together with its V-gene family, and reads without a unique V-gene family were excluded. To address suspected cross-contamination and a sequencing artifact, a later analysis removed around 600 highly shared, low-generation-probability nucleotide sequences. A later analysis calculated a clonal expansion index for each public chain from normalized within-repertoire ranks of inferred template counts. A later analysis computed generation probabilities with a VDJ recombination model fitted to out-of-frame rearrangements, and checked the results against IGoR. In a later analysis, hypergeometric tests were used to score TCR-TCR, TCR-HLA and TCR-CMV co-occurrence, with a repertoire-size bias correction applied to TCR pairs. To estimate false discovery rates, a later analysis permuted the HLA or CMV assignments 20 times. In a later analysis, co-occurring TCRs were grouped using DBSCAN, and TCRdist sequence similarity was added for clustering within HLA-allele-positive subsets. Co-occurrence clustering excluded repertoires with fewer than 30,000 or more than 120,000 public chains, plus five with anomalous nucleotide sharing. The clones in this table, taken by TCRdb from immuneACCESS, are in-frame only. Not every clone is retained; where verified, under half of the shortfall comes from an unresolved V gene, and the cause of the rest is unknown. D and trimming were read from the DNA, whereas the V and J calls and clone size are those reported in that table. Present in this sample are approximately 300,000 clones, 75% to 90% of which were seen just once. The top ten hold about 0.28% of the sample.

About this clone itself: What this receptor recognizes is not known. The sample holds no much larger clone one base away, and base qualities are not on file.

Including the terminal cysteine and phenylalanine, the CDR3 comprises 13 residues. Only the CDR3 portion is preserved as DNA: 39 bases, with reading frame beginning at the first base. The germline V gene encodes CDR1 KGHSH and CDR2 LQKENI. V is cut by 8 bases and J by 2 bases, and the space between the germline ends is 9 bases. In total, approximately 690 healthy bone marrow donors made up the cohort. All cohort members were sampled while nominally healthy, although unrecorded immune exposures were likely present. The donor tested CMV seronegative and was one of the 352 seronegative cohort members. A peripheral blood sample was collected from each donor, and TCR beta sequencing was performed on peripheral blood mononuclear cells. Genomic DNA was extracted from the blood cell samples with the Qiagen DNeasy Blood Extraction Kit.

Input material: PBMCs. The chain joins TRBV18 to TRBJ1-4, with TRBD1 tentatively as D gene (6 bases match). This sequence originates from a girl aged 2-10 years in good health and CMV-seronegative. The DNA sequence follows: TGTGCCAGCGGAAGGGGGACTAATGAAAAACTGTTTTTT. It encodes CASGRGTNEKLFF.